The rows below give T cell receptor beta chains drawn from one sample of a study of OX40 agonist ivuxolimab in advanced cancers. Generated by immunoSEQ multiplex PCR, the TCRdb table keeps only in-frame clones and is missing some. The sample includes over 85,000 clones, around nine tenths of them seen just once. The material sequenced was CD4+ or CD8+ T cells sorted from blood, taken in a trial of the OX40 agonist ivuxolimab. The origin of the receptors is an adult with an advanced solid tumor such as melanoma, head and neck, liver or kidney cancer. Both conserved end residues are part of each CDR3. A D gene is named only where the DNA matches it firmly. Rows may omit the clone size; those that give it use once, few, many or a size class.

>TRBV6-1|NA|TRBJ1-4|NA
TGTGCCAGCAGGTTAGGGGGGACTAATGAAAAACTGTTTTTT
CASRLGGTNEKLFF
>TRBV7-2|TRBD2|TRBJ2-7|NA
TGTGCCAGCAGCTCCCCCGGGGGGACTAGCGGGAGGATCTACGAGCAGTACTTC
CASSSPGGTSGRIYEQYF
>TRBV15|NA|TRBJ2-1|NA
TGTGCCACCAGCAGAGATGGGTGGGACACCTCCTACAATGAGCAGTTCTTC
CATSRDGWDTSYNEQFF
>TRBV4-3|TRBD2|TRBJ2-1|NA
TGCGCCAGCAGCCAAGATAATCATGGCGGGAGGATGCAGTTCTTC
CASSQDNHGGRMQFF
>TRBV15|TRBD1|TRBJ2-6|NA
TGTGCCACCAGCAGGACCGGGACAGGGGCCTATTCTGGGGCCAACGTCCTGACTTTC
CATSRTGTGAYSGANVLTF
>TRBV7-2|TRBD2|TRBJ2-7|NA
TGTGCCAGCAGCTTAAAGGCTAGCGGGAGTAGCATCACCGAGCAGTACTTC
CASSLKASGSSITEQYF
>TRBV5-1|NA|TRBJ2-1|NA
TGCGCCAGCAGACCGGGTTACAATGAGCAGTTCTTC
CASRPGYNEQFF
>TRBV23-1|TRBD1|TRBJ1-1|NA
TGCGCCAGCAGTCAGATACGGGACAGCCCGAACGGCGTAGCTTTCTTT
CASSQIRDSPNGVAFF
>TRBV6-6|TRBD2|TRBJ2-2|NA
TGTGCCAGCACCCGACTAGCGGGAACCGGGGAGCTGTTTTTT
CASTRLAGTGELFF
>TRBV7-2|TRBD2|TRBJ2-2|NA
TGTGCCAGCAGCCCCCGTCGACTAGCGGGGCCGAACACCGGGGAGCTGTTTTTT
CASSPRRLAGPNTGELFF
>TRBV5-4|TRBD1|TRBJ2-7|once
TGTGCCAGCAGCTTGGGGGGACAGGCGCGGGGCGAGCAGTACTTC
CASSLGGQARGEQYF
>TRBV9|TRBD1|TRBJ2-1|NA
TGTGCCAGCAGCGTTACTGGGACAGGGGTCCCCTACAATGAGCAGTTCTTC
CASSVTGTGVPYNEQFF
>TRBV19|TRBD1|TRBJ2-2|NA
TGTGCCAGTCGGGACAGGGTTCTGAACACCGGGGAGCTGTTTTTT
CASRDRVLNTGELFF
>TRBV18|TRBD1|TRBJ1-5|NA
TGTGCCAGCTCACCGGACAGGGTTGATCAGCCCCAGCATTTT
CASSPDRVDQPQHF
>TRBV9|TRBD2|TRBJ2-1|once
TGTGCCAGCAGCGTAGTAAGGACGGGTGGGCTAGCGGGAGACTCTGAGCAGTTCTTC
CASSVVRTGGLAGDSEQFF
>TRBV30|TRBD1|TRBJ2-2|NA
TGTGCCTCGTACAGGGGATCCGGGGAGCTGTTTTTT
CASYRGSGELFF
>TRBV4-2|NA|TRBJ2-1|NA
TGTGCCAGCAGCCAAGATCATGCATCGGACAATGAGCAGTTCTTC
CASSQDHASDNEQFF
>TRBV19|NA|TRBJ2-4|NA
TGTGCCAGTAGTCAGCCCGGGAGAAACATTCAGTACTTC
CASSQPGRNIQYF
>TRBV7-8|NA|TRBJ2-7|NA
TGTGCCAGCAGCTTATCCCCGGGACCTCAGTACTTC
CASSLSPGPQYF
>TRBV19|TRBD1|TRBJ1-2|NA
TGTGCCAGTATCGGGACAGGAAACTATGGCTACACCTTC
CASIGTGNYGYTF
>TRBV2|NA|TRBJ2-5|NA
TGTGCCAGCAGTTGGTTTAGCAGCCAAGAGACCCAGTACTTC
CASSWFSSQETQYF
>TRBV2|NA|TRBJ1-1|few
TGTGCCAGCAAGACTGACTTGAACACTGAAGCTTTCTTT
CASKTDLNTEAFF
>TRBV5-1|TRBD1|TRBJ2-3|NA
TGCGCCAGCAGCTTCGGGGACAGGGGCGGCACAGATACGCAGTATTTT
CASSFGDRGGTDTQYF
>TRBV4-3|TRBD1|TRBJ1-4|NA
TGCGCCAGCAGCCAAGGGCAGGGGGGGGAAAAACTGTTTTTT
CASSQGQGGEKLFF
>TRBV11-2|NA|TRBJ2-2|NA
TGTGCCAGCAGCCTTATTGACTGGACCGGGGAGCTGTTTTTT
CASSLIDWTGELFF
>TRBV28|NA|TRBJ2-7|NA
TGTGCCAGCAGGGGGTACGGGGGGCTCACCTACGAGCAGTACTTC
CASRGYGGLTYEQYF
>TRBV11-3|NA|TRBJ2-1|NA
TGTGCCAGCAGCTGTTCTAGGTGGTGCCCCTCCTACAATGAGCAGTTCTTC
CASSCSRWCPSYNEQFF
>TRBV5-1|NA|TRBJ2-3|NA
TGCGCCAGCAGCTTGGCCTTGGATACGCAGTATTTT
CASSLALDTQYF
>TRBV6-1|NA|TRBJ2-5|NA
TGTGCCAGCAGTGAACGGGCAGGACGGGAGACCCAGTACTTC
CASSERAGRETQYF
>TRBV29-1|TRBD2|TRBJ2-5|NA
TGCAGCGGAAGACTAGCGGGAGGTAGAGAGACCCAGTACTTC
CSGRLAGGRETQYF
>TRBV7-2|NA|TRBJ2-3|NA
TGTGCCAGCAGCTTCACCGGCATCGGAGATACGCAGTATTTT
CASSFTGIGDTQYF
>TRBV28|NA|TRBJ1-5|NA
TGTGCCAGCAGTGCCCCCCCCCTAAACAGCAATCAGCCCCAGCATTTT
CASSAPPLNSNQPQHF
>TRBV7-2|NA|TRBJ2-1|NA
TGTGCCAGCAGCCCCAGCGGGTTATCCTACAATGAGCAGTTCTTC
CASSPSGLSYNEQFF
>TRBV28|NA|TRBJ2-1|NA
TGTGCCAGCAGTTTTGGATTGGGTGAGCAGTTCTTC
CASSFGLGEQFF
>TRBV18|TRBD1|TRBJ2-7|NA
TGTGCCAGCTCACAGTCTGAGGGGGCGAGGGGCGAGCAGTACTTC
CASSQSEGARGEQYF
>TRBV15|TRBD2|TRBJ2-3|NA
TGTGCCACCAGCGTAGCGGGAGTAGGGACAGATACGCAGTATTTT
CATSVAGVGTDTQYF
>TRBV7-2|NA|TRBJ2-1|NA
TGTGCCAGCAGCTTACTCAGGTCCTACAATGAGCAGTTCTTC
CASSLLRSYNEQFF
>TRBV7-2|NA|TRBJ1-1|NA
TGTGCCAGCAGCTCCCGCCGCGGGGACACTGAAGCTTTCTTT
CASSSRRGDTEAFF
>TRBV19|NA|TRBJ2-5|NA
TGTGCCAGTAGCCACAGGTCCCTACAAGAGACCCAGTACTTC
CASSHRSLQETQYF
>TRBV5-1|NA|TRBJ2-5|NA
TGCGCCAGCAGAAAGAGAACCATTTCCGGGACAAGACAAGAGACCCAGTACTTC
CASRKRTISGTRQETQYF
>TRBV28|NA|TRBJ2-1|NA
TGTGCCAGCAACCCCCGGGGGAGAAGCTCCTACAATGAGCAGTTCTTC
CASNPRGRSSYNEQFF
>TRBV7-9|NA|TRBJ2-1|NA
TGTGCCAGCAGCAGCTGGATAACTACCAGTGAGCAGTTCTTC
CASSSWITTSEQFF
>TRBV28|NA|TRBJ2-3|NA
TGTGCCAGCAGTTTACCCGGGAGTCAGACAGATACGCAGTATTTT
CASSLPGSQTDTQYF
>TRBV7-8|NA|TRBJ2-7|NA
TGTGCCAGCAGTCGACAGAGCTACGAGCAGTACTTC
CASSRQSYEQYF
>TRBV2|NA|TRBJ2-1|NA
TGTGCCAGTGATCCCGGAACGAGCTCCTACAATGAGCAGTTCTTC
CASDPGTSSYNEQFF
>TRBV6-1|NA|TRBJ1-4|NA
TGTGCCAGCAGACAGGCCGTGGGAGGTGAAAAACTGTTTTTT
CASRQAVGGEKLFF
>TRBV27|TRBD2|TRBJ2-1|NA
TGTGCCAGCAGACTGCTAGCGGTTCTCGCGAATGCCAATGAGCAGTTCTTC
CASRLLAVLANANEQFF
>TRBV6-1|TRBD1|TRBJ1-1|NA
TGTGCCAGCAGTGACACGCTAACAGGGGCCACTGAAGCTTTCTTT
CASSDTLTGATEAFF
>TRBV10-3|TRBD2|TRBJ2-3|NA
TGTGCCACACTAGCGGGAGGAACGGATACGCAGTATTTT
CATLAGGTDTQYF
>TRBV28|TRBD2|TRBJ2-5|NA
TGTGCCAGCAGAATGGCCGGGACTAGCGGGATGGAGACCCAGTACTTC
CASRMAGTSGMETQYF
>TRBV21-1|NA|TRBJ2-7|NA
TGTGCCAGCAGCAACTACGACAGGGGCTGTTCCTACGAGCAGTACTTC
CASSNYDRGCSYEQYF
>TRBV20-1|NA|TRBJ1-3|once
TGCAGTGCTAGGAATGGAAACACCATATATTTT
CSARNGNTIYF
>TRBV7-9|TRBD2|TRBJ2-3|NA
TGTGCCAGCAGCCCGGGACTAGCGGGAGGGCGTGATACGCAGTATTTT
CASSPGLAGGRDTQYF
>TRBV5-4|NA|TRBJ2-5|once
TGTGCCAGCAGGCCAGGACAACGCCCCCAAGAGACCCAGTACTTC
CASRPGQRPQETQYF
>TRBV7-9|NA|TRBJ2-7|few
TGTGCCAGCAGCTTAACCTACGAGCAGTACTTC
CASSLTYEQYF